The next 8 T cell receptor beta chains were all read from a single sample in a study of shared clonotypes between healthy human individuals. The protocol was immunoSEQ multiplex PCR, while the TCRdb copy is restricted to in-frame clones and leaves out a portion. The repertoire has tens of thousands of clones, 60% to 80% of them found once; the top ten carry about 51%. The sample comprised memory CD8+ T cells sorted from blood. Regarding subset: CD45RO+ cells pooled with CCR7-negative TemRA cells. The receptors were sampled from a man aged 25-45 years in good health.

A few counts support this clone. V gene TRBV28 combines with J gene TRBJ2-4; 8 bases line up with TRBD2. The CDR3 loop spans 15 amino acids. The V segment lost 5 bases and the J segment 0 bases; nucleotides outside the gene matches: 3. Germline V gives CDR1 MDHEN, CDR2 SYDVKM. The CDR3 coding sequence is TGTGCCAGCAGTACTAGCGGTCTAGCCAAAAACATTCAGTACTTC. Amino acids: CASSTSGLAKNIQYF.

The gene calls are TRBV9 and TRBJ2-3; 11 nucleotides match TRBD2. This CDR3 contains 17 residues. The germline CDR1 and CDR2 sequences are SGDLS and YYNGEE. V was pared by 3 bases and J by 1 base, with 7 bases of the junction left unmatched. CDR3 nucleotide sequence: TGTGCCAGCAGCGGGACCCAACTAGCGGGAGGCACAGATACGCAGTATTTT. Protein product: CASSGTQLAGGTDTQYF. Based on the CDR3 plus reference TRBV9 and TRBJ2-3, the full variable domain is DSGVTQTPKHLITATGQRVTLRCSPRSGDLSVYWYQQSLDQGLQFLIQYYNGEERAKGNILERFSAQQFPDLHSELNLSSLELGDSALYFCASSGTQLAGGTDTQYFGPGTRLTVL.

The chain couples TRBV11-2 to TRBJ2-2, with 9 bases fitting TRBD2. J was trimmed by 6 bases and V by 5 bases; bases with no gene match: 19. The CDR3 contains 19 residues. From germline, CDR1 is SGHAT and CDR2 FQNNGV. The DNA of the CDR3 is TGTGCCAGCAGCCGAAGGTGGGGTTTAGCGGGAGAGGTCGCCGGGGAGCTGTTTTTT. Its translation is CASSRRWGLAGEVAGELFF.

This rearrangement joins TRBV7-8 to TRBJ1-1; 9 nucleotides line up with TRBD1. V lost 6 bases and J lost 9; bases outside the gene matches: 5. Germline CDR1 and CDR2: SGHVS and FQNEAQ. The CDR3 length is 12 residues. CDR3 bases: TGTGCCAGCAGGGGGGACAGGGCGAAAGCTTTCTTT. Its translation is CASRGDRAKAFF.

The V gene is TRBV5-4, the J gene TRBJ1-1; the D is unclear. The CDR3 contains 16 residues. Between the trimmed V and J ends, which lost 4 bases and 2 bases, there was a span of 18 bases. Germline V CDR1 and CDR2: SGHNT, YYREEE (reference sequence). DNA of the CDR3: TGTGCCAGCAGCCGCGGCGAAACCGGGCCAAACACTGAAGCTTTCTTT. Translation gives CASSRGETGPNTEAFF.

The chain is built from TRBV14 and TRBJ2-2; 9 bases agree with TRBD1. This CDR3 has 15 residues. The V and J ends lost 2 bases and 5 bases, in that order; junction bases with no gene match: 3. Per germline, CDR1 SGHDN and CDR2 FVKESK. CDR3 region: CASSQTGGGTGELFF. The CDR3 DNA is TGTGCCAGCAGCCAAACAGGGGGCGGAACCGGGGAGCTGTTTTTT.

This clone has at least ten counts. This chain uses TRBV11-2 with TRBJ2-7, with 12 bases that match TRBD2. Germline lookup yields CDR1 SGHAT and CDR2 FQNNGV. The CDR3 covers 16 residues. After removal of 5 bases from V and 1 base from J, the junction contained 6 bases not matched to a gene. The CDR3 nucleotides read TGTGCCAGCAGCCTTACGGGACTAGCGGGTTCCTACGAGCAGTACTTC. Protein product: CASSLTGLAGSYEQYF. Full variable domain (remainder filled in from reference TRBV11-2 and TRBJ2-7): EAGVAQSPRYKIIEKRQSVAFWCNPISGHATLYWYQQILGQGPKLLIQFQNNGVVDDSQLPKDRFSAERLKGVDSTLKIQPAKLEDSAVYLCASSLTGLAGSYEQYFGPGTRLTVT.

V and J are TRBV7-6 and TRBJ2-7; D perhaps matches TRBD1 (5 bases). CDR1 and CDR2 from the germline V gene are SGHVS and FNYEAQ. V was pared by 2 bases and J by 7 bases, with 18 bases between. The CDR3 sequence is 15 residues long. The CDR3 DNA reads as TGTGCCAGCAGCTTAACTGGGGCTGGTTTGATGGAGCAGTACTTC. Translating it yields CASSLTGAGLMEQYF.